The 11 T cell receptor beta chains listed next were all sequenced from one sample in a study of T-cell memory formation after mild COVID-19. TCRdb re-derived calls from the 5' RACE reads in MiXCR, one entry per CDR3 protein. This sample yields some 150,000 distinct CDR3 sequences, of which 20% to 25% are seen a single time; roughly a quarter belongs to the top ten. What was sequenced was PBMCs or a T cell subset sorted from them (not recorded which). The receptor set was obtained from an adult woman who had mild COVID-19 (a few samples of this study predate the infection). Cell type and time point are not known.

The sample holds a few counts of this clonotype. This chain connects TRBV4-1 to TRBJ1-5, with TRBD1 matching over 7 bases. J gave up 0 bases and V 5 bases, and 4 bases lay outside the gene matches. Germline V CDR1 and CDR2: MGHRA, YSYEKL. This CDR3 is built from 15 residues. The CDR3, as DNA: TGCGCCAGCAGCGAGGGGGCACATAGCAATCAGCCCCAGCATTTT. This sequence encodes CASSEGAHSNQPQHF.

The V gene is TRBV9, the J gene TRBJ2-7; 8 positions agree with TRBD1. Germline assignment: CDR1 SGDLS and CDR2 YYNGEE. The CDR3 totals 14 residues. After removal of 4 bases from V and 6 bases from J, the junction contained 9 bases not matched to a gene. The CDR3 DNA reads TGTGCCAGCAGCATCGGACAGGGCATCGGCGAGCAGTACTTC. This encodes CASSIGQGIGEQYF.

The J gene is TRBJ2-3, the V gene TRBV5-1; 7 bases fit TRBD2. Losses at the gene ends were 0 bases for V and 2 bases for J; bases not matched to a gene: 3. The CDR3 has 15 residues. Germline V lookup: CDR1 SGHRS, CDR2 YFSETQ. This chain's CDR3 is CASSLERGDTDTQYF. The CDR3 DNA reads as TGCGCCAGCAGCTTGGAGCGGGGAGACACAGATACGCAGTATTTT.

This clonotype was recorded only once. The chain uses TRBV30 and TRBJ2-1; D is unclear. V lost 0 bases, J lost 9 bases, and 6 bases lay in between. The CDR3 totals 11 residues. Germline assignment: CDR1 GTSNPN and CDR2 SVGIG (reference sequence). CDR3 sequence reads: CAWSVTGEQFF. CDR3 bases: TGTGCCTGGAGTGTAACGGGTGAGCAGTTCTTC.

The chain has TRBV5-5 and TRBJ2-1; D unresolved. V shed 2 bases and J shed 2 bases, with 11 bases lying between them. Germline CDR1 is SGHKS and CDR2 is YYEKEE (reference sequence). This CDR3 has 15 residues. The chain's CDR3 is CASSFSDTPYNEQFF. CDR3 sequence (DNA): TGTGCCAGCAGCTTCAGTGACACTCCCTACAATGAGCAGTTCTTC.

The sample holds a few counts of this clonotype. The chain joins TRBV7-6 to TRBJ2-3; the match to TRBD1 covers 9 bases. The V gene's germline CDR1 is SGHVS and CDR2 FNYEAQ. The CDR3 is 16 amino acids. With 5 bases clipped from V and 6 bases from J, the junction kept 12 bases outside the gene matches. Here the CDR3 reads CASSRTGTGSGDTQYF. The CDR3 bases are TGTGCCAGCAGCCGAACCGGGACAGGGTCCGGGGATACGCAGTATTTT.

The CDR3 spells CASSRDSVNTEAFF. The DNA of the CDR3 is TGTGCCAGCAGCCGGGACAGCGTAAACACTGAAGCTTTCTTT. J is TRBJ1-1 and V is TRBV7-9; TRBD1 matches at 7 bases. The CDR3 consists of 14 residues. The ends lost 5 bases at V and 2 bases at J; junction bases unmatched: 5. Looked up from germline, CDR1 is SEHNR and CDR2 is FQNEAQ (reference sequence). The complete variable domain, with remaining parts taken from reference TRBV7-9 and TRBJ1-1, reads DTGVSQNPRHKITKRGQNVTFRCDPISEHNRLYWYRQTLGQGPEFLTYFQNEAQLEKSRLLSDRFSAERPKGSFSTLEIQRTEQGDSAMYLCASSRDSVNTEAFFGQGTRLTVV.

This clonotype appeared a few times. The V call is TRBV7-2, the J call TRBJ2-5, with 10 bases aligning to TRBD2. CDR3 length: 16 residues. CDR1 is SGHTA, CDR2 FQGNSA, per germline. Trimming at V came to 6 bases and at J to 4 bases, leaving 11 bases not matched to a gene. The CDR3 bases are TGTGCCAGCAGACCGCTAGCGGGGGAGAGCTTAGAGACCCAGTACTTC. The encoded protein is CASRPLAGESLETQYF.

The CDR3 DNA is TGCAGTGCTAGAGATCCCGGGCTAGCGGGAGACGTTGAGCAGTTCTTC. Translation: CSARDPGLAGDVEQFF. The rearrangement joins TRBV20-1 to TRBJ2-1; 10 nucleotides agree with TRBD2. The CDR3 loop spans 16 amino acids. Germline-derived CDR1 and CDR2 are DFQATT and SNEGSKA (reference sequence). Unmatched junction bases numbered 11, after V lost 0 bases and J lost 9 bases.

The chain links TRBV6-5 to TRBJ2-5, with 8 bases that match TRBD2. There are 15 residues in the CDR3. With V trimmed by 6 bases and J by 1 base, 7 bases remained unmatched. Germline CDR1 reads MNHEY; CDR2 reads SVGAGI. In DNA form, the CDR3 reads TGTGCCAGCAGCAACCCCGCGGGGGGCCAAGAGACCCAGTACTTC. This gives the protein CASSNPAGGQETQYF.

The chain couples TRBV7-6 to TRBJ2-1; 12 bases map to TRBD2. J gave up 8 bases and V 5 bases, and 10 bases lay outside the gene matches. The CDR3 runs 16 residues. Germline values: CDR1 SGHVS, CDR2 FNYEAQ. This CDR3 reads CASSLRLAGAIDEQFF. CDR3 nucleotides: TGTGCCAGCAGCCTTCGACTAGCGGGAGCTATCGATGAGCAGTTCTTC.